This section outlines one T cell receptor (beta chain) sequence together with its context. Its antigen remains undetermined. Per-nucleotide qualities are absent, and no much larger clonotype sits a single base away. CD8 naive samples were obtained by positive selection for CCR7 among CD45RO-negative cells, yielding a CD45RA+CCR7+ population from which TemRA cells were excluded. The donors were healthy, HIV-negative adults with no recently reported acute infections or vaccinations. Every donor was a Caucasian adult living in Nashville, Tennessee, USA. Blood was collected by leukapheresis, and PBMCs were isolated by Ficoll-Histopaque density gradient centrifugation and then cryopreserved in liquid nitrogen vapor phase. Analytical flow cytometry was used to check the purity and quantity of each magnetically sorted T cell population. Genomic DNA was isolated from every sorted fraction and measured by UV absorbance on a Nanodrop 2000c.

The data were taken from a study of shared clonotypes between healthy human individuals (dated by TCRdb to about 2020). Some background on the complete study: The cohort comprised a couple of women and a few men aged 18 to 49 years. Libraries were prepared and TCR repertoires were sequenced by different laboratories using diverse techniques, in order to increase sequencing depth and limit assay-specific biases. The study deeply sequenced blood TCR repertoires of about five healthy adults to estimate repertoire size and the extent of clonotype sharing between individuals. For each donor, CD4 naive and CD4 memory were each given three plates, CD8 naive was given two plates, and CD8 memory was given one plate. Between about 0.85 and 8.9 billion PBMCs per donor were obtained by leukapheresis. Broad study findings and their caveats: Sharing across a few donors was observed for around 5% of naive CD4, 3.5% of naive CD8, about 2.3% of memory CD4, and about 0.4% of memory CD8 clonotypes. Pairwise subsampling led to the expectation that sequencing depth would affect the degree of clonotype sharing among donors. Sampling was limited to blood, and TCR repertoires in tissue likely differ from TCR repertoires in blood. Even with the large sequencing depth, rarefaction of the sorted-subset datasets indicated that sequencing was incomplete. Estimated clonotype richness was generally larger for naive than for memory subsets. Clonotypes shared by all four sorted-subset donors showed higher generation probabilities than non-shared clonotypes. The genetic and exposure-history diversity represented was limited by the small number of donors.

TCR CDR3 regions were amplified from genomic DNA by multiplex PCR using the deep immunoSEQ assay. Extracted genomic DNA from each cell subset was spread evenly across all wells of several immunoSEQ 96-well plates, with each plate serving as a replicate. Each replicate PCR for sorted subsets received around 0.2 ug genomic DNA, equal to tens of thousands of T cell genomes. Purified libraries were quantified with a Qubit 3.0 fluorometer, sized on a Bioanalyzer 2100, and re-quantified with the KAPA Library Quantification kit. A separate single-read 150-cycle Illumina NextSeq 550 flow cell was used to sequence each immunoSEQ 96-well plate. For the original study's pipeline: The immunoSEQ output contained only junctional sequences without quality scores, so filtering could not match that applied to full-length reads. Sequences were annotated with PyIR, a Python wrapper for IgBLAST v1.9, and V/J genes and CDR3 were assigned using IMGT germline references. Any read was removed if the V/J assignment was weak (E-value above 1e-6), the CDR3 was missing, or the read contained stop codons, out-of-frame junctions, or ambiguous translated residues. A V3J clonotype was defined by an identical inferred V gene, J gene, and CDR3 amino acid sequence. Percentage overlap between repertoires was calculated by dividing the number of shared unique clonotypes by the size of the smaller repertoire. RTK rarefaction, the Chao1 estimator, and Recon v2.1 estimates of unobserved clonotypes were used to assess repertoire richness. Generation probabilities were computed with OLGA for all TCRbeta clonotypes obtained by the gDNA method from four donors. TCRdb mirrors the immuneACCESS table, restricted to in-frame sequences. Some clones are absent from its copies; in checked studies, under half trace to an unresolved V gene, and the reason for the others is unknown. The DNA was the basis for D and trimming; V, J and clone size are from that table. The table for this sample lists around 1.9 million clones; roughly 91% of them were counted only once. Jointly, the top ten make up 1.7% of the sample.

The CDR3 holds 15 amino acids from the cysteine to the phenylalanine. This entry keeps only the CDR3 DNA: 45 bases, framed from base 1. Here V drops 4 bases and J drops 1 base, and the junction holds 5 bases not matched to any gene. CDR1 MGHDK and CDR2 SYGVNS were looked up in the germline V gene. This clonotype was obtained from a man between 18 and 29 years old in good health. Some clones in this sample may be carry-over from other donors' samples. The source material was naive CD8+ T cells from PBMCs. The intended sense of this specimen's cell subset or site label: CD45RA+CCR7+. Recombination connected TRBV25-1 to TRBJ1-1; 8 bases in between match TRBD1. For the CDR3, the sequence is CASSATGGRNTEAFF. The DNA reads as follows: TGTGCCAGCAGTGCCACAGGGGGTAGGAACACTGAAGCTTTCTTT.